This entry lists 11 T cell receptor beta chains sequenced from one sample in a study of T cell responses to AZD1222 COVID-19 vaccine. Measured with immunoSEQ multiplex PCR; TCRdb has only the in-frame clones, and not every one. In the table there are roughly 130,000 clones, approximately 86% of which are singletons. The specimen comprised peripheral blood, sampled on day 0 of AZD1222 vaccination. The receptors stem from an adult in good health.

Concerning this clone: The same CDR3 is also encoded by other DNA sequences in this sample. The chain carries TRBV10-3 and TRBJ1-2, with D uncertain. Germline CDR1 reads ENHRY; CDR2 reads SYGVKD. The CDR3 consists of 12 residues. V lost 3 bases and J lost 5, with 7 bases in between. The DNA for the CDR3 is TGTGCCATCAGTGACCAGACGTATGGCTACACCTTC. Residues: CAISDQTYGYTF.

The V gene is TRBV3-1 (or the pseudogene TRBV3-2), the J gene TRBJ1-1; tentatively, D is TRBD1 (6 bases). Germline V CDR1 and CDR2: LGHDT, YNNKEL (reference sequence). This CDR3 region has 14 residues. The V gene lost 6 bases and the J gene lost 4 bases, with 15 bases spanning the gap. The CDR3 loop reads CASSRKGGSTEAFF. CDR3 in DNA: TGTGCCAGCAGTCGCAAAGGGGGTAGCACTGAAGCTTTCTTT.

The J gene is TRBJ1-1, the V gene TRBV28, with no clear D. V was cut by 3 bases and J by 5 bases, with 7 bases left in between. Germline CDR1 and CDR2: MDHEN and SYDVKM. The CDR3 is 12 residues long. The CDR3 DNA follows: TGTGCCAGCAGTTTTTACGGGACTGAAGCTTTCTTT. This encodes CASSFYGTEAFF.

This rearrangement joins TRBV7-9 to TRBJ2-5; D gene ambiguous. In germline, CDR1 is SEHNR, CDR2 FQNEAQ (reference sequence). The CDR3 is made up of 13 amino acids. V was clipped by 3 bases and J by 1 base, with 6 bases between them. The DNA of the CDR3 is TGTGCCAGCAGCTTCCACCCCCAAGAGACCCAGTACTTC. Amino acid sequence: CASSFHPQETQYF.

This clone was picked up one time. The CDR3 nucleotides read TGTGCCAGTAGTTCCCGACAGGGGACAGGCGGCTACACCTTC. Protein: CASSSRQGTGGYTF. V gene TRBV19 combines with J gene TRBJ1-2; TRBD1 agrees at 8 bases. The CDR3 contains 14 residues. V trimming: 5 bases; J trimming: 8 bases; junction bases outside the gene matches: 10. CDR1 LNHDA and CDR2 SQIVND come from the germline V gene (reference sequence).

Only one count was recorded for this clone. The chain is built from TRBV2 and TRBJ2-3; no firm D call. Germline CDR1 and CDR2: SNHLY and FYNNEI. CDR3 length: 13 residues. Trimming cost V 7 bases and J 7 bases, with 15 bases left between them. This CDR3 is CASINFVAYTQYF. As DNA, the CDR3 is TGTGCCAGCATCAACTTCGTGGCCTATACGCAGTATTTT.

The chain combines TRBV5-1 with TRBJ1-2; D is perhaps TRBD1 (6 bases). Looked up from germline, CDR1 is SGHRS and CDR2 is YFSETQ. This CDR3 region has 15 residues. V lost 4 bases, J lost 4 bases, and 17 bases lay in between. CDR3 nucleotides: TGCGCCAGCAGCGTAGACGGGACAACTATCTATGGCTACACCTTC. Amino acids: CASSVDGTTIYGYTF.

V usage is TRBV30 and J usage is TRBJ1-1, with D uncertain. The V gene's germline CDR1 is GTSNPN and CDR2 SVGIG (reference sequence). Trimming removed 3 bases from V and 5 bases from J, with 13 bases in between. The CDR3 runs 13 residues. The CDR3 DNA sequence: TGTGCCTGGAGGGCGGGTAGCTGGACTGAAGCTTTCTTT. Encoded protein: CAWRAGSWTEAFF.

This chain uses TRBV28 with TRBJ2-2, with D possibly TRBD2 on 7 matching bases. V shed 7 bases and J shed 4 bases, with 13 bases lying between them. CDR3 size: 14 residues. Germline loops: CDR1 MDHEN, CDR2 SYDVKM. The CDR3 is CASTLGGGTGELFF. The CDR3 region has the DNA TGTGCCAGCACGTTGGGAGGGGGCACCGGGGAGCTGTTTTTT. Complete variable domain (other parts from reference TRBV28 and TRBJ2-2): DVKVTQSSRYLVKRTGEKVFLECVQDMDHENMFWYRQDPGLGLRLIYFSYDVKMKEKGDIPEGYSVSREKKERFSLILESASTNQTSMYLCASTLGGGTGELFFGEGSRLTVL.

The CDR3 loop is CASSYLKGGSTEAFF. The CDR3 DNA sequence: TGCGCCAGCAGCTACTTGAAGGGCGGGAGCACTGAAGCTTTCTTT. The V call is TRBV4-1, the J call TRBJ1-1; D uncertain. Between the trimmed V and J ends, which lost 5 bases and 4 bases, there was a span of 17 bases. Per germline, CDR1 MGHRA and CDR2 YSYEKL. The CDR3 length is 15 residues.

V is TRBV28 and J is TRBJ2-5; D uncertain. With 6 bases removed from V and 5 bases from J, the gap between germline ends came to 13 bases. Germline CDR1 is MDHEN and CDR2 is SYDVKM. This CDR3 spans 13 amino acids. This CDR3 reads CASSPMGRETQYF. For the CDR3, the DNA is TGTGCCAGCAGCCCCATGGGTAGGGAGACCCAGTACTTC.